A few counts support the clone carrying this T cell receptor (beta chain). Its specificity is unknown. This entry comes from a study of CD8+CD57+ T cells in acquired aplastic anemia. Study-wide results and caveats: Patients versus controls showed no significant CD8+ Simpson's diversity difference.

Investigators profiled TCR beta VDJ and CDR3 from genomic DNA template. TCRdb recomputed calls from the reads with MiXCR, one row per CDR3 protein. This table has approximately 200,000 distinct CDR3 sequences, 55% to 70% appearing once. CDR1 and CDR2 (germline): LGHDT, YNNKEL (reference sequence). The CDR3 is 15 residues long. The V gene end was trimmed by 2 bases and the J gene end by 4 bases; junction bases not matched to a gene: 7. The chain carries TRBV3-1 and TRBJ2-7; TRBD1 matches 8 bases. The sequence was obtained from a human donor with severe aplastic anemia or a healthy control (not recorded which). Sequencing was performed on sorted CD4+, CD8+, or CD8+CD57+ T cells (not recorded which) from PBMCs. For the CDR3, the DNA is TGTGCCAGCAGCCAATCCGGGGACAGGAATTACGAGCAGTACTTC. It encodes CASSQSGDRNYEQYF.